This entry lists 17 T cell receptor beta chains sequenced from one sample in a study of CD8 T cells in Susac syndrome. The authors reverse transcribed roughly 0.5 to 1 ug RNA with random hexamers. TCRdb passed the immunoSEQ multiplex PCR reads through MiXCR, listing each CDR3 protein once. The sample has about 120,000 distinct CDR3 sequences, 90% to 95% seen once; the top ten hold more than 0.2%. Sequenced input: CD8+ T cells from PBMCs. Every receptor here comes from a human donor with Susac syndrome.

The chain employs TRBV20-1 and TRBJ1-1; 10 bases fit TRBD1. The V gene end was trimmed by 6 bases and the J gene end by 3 bases; junction bases not matched to a gene: 10. Germline V gene sequence: CDR1 DFQATT, CDR2 SNEGSKA (reference sequence). This CDR3 comprises 15 residues. The CDR3 loop reads CSAAIRGTGDTEAFF. CDR3 nucleotides: TGCAGTGCCGCAATAAGGGGGACAGGGGACACTGAAGCTTTCTTT.

The chain uses TRBV5-1 and TRBJ2-7, with D possibly being TRBD1 or TRBD2 (7 bases each). This CDR3 is built from 15 residues. Trimming took off 5 bases at V and 1 base at J, with 16 bases between the two ends. Germline V CDR1 and CDR2: SGHRS, YFSETQ. The CDR3, as DNA: TGCGCCAGCAGTCAGCGGGACAGAATTTCCTACGAGCAGTACTTC. Translation gives CASSQRDRISYEQYF.

This clonotype was counted once. The rearrangement links TRBV20-1 to TRBJ2-5; possibly TRBD2 for D (6 bases). The CDR3 loop spans 15 amino acids. The V gene's germline CDR1 is DFQATT and CDR2 SNEGSKA (reference sequence). Trimming pared 0 bases from V and 2 bases from J, leaving 13 bases between. Written as DNA, the CDR3 is TGCAGTGCTAGAGATCCCGGGACTGTTCAAGAGACCCAGTACTTC. Amino acid sequence: CSARDPGTVQETQYF.

The chain is built from TRBV5-4 and TRBJ1-2; 8 bases are a match to TRBD1. From germline, CDR1 is SGHNT and CDR2 YYREEE (reference sequence). This CDR3 contains 15 residues. V shed 4 bases, J shed 3 bases, and the junction held 8 bases outside the gene matches. The CDR3: CASSTETGEDYGYTF. CDR3 sequence (DNA): TGTGCCAGCAGCACCGAGACAGGGGAGGACTATGGCTACACCTTC.

V usage is TRBV20-1 and J usage is TRBJ2-1; 10 bases line up with TRBD1. Germline lookup yields CDR1 DFQATT and CDR2 SNEGSKA (reference sequence). This CDR3 spans 15 amino acids. Trimming removed 3 bases from V and 4 bases from J; junction bases left unmatched: 6. This CDR3 is CSASPTGGLYNEQFF. The CDR3 DNA reads TGCAGTGCTAGTCCGACAGGGGGCTTGTACAATGAGCAGTTCTTC.

This chain joins TRBV5-1 and TRBJ1-5, with D unclear. V was cut by 2 bases and J by 2 bases, with 5 bases left in between. The CDR3 has 13 residues. Germline V CDR1 and CDR2: SGHRS, YFSETQ. CDR3 DNA: TGCGCCAGCAGCTTTTCGGGCAATCAGCCCCAGCATTTT. Its protein product is CASSFSGNQPQHF.

The chain recombines TRBV30 with TRBJ1-1; the D is unclear. CDR3 length: 11 residues. Between the trimmed V and J ends, which lost 2 bases and 10 bases, there was a span of 11 bases. Germline V gene sequence: CDR1 GTSNPN, CDR2 SVGIG (reference sequence). The CDR3 reads CAWSLVKVAFF. CDR3 coding DNA: TGTGCCTGGAGTCTTGTAAAAGTAGCTTTCTTT.

The V gene is TRBV2, the J gene TRBJ1-1; 10 bases line up with TRBD1. CDR1 and CDR2 (germline): SNHLY, FYNNEI. Trimming at V came to 4 bases and at J to 8 bases, leaving 1 base not matched to a gene. The CDR3 length is 12 residues. The CDR3 loop is CASSGQGAEAFF. CDR3 sequence (DNA): TGTGCCAGCAGTGGACAGGGGGCCGAAGCTTTCTTT.

V usage is TRBV7-9 and J usage is TRBJ2-5; 8 bases map to TRBD2. J was trimmed by 1 base and V by 1 base; bases with no gene match: 2. The CDR3 totals 15 residues. The germline gives CDR1 SEHNR, CDR2 FQNEAQ (reference sequence). The CDR3 spells CASSLEREPQETQYF. CDR3 DNA: TGTGCCAGCAGCTTAGAGCGGGAGCCCCAAGAGACCCAGTACTTC.

The V and J genes are TRBV6-5 and TRBJ2-2, with 10 bases fitting TRBD2. V shed 2 bases, J shed 8 bases, and the junction held 5 bases outside the gene matches. The CDR3 runs to 15 residues. Per the germline V gene, CDR1 is MNHEY and CDR2 is SVGAGI. Here the CDR3 reads CASSYQREGQGELFF. CDR3 nucleotides: TGTGCCAGCAGTTACCAGCGGGAGGGCCAGGGGGAGCTGTTTTTT.

The chain combines TRBV27 with TRBJ1-2; TRBD1 matches at 9 bases. Germline CDR1 MNHEY, CDR2 SMNVEV (reference sequence). The CDR3 length is 15 residues. Germline trimming cut 5 bases from V and 5 bases from J; bases unmatched to any gene: 9. Here the CDR3 reads CASSPRTGAGYGYTF. CDR3 nucleotide sequence: TGTGCCAGCAGTCCACGGACAGGGGCGGGGTATGGCTACACCTTC.

The chain has TRBV6-1 and TRBJ2-7, with 9 bases that match TRBD1. From germline, CDR1 is MNHNS and CDR2 SASEGT. The CDR3 contains 16 residues. The V segment lost 2 bases and the J segment 5 bases; nucleotides outside the gene matches: 10. The chain's CDR3 is CASSEKLAGQGNEQYF. CDR3 nucleotides: TGTGCCAGCAGTGAAAAGCTGGCGGGACAGGGTAACGAGCAGTACTTC.

Here the CDR3 reads CASSQPGSGANVLTF. CDR3 coding DNA: TGTGCCAGCAGCCAACCGGGTTCGGGGGCCAACGTCCTGACTTTC. This rearrangement joins TRBV12-3 or TRBV12-4 to TRBJ2-6; D gene unclear. Trimming took off 6 bases at V and 4 bases at J, with 13 bases between the two ends. The CDR3 has 15 residues.

This clonotype was counted once. The chain couples TRBV20-1 to TRBJ2-2; 8 positions match TRBD1. The germline V gene encodes CDR1 DFQATT and CDR2 SNEGSKA (reference sequence). The V and J ends lost 3 bases and 6 bases, in that order; junction bases with no gene match: 12. The CDR3 covers 16 residues. Here the CDR3 reads CSASSRGRQAAGELFF. CDR3 coding DNA: TGCAGTGCTAGTTCCAGGGGGCGACAAGCGGCCGGGGAGCTGTTTTTT.

The CDR3 sequence: CSAEKTSVHEQFF. The CDR3 DNA reads TGCAGTGCCGAAAAGACTAGCGTACATGAGCAGTTCTTC. This rearrangement joins TRBV20-1 to TRBJ2-1; the match to TRBD2 covers 8 bases. Germline V gene lookup returns CDR1 DFQATT and CDR2 SNEGSKA (reference sequence). V lost 6 bases, J lost 8 bases, and 9 bases stayed unmatched. The CDR3 extends over 13 amino acids.

The chain's CDR3 is CASRPTPGQGERNYGYTF. The CDR3 nucleotides are TGTGCCAGCAGACCAACGCCGGGACAGGGGGAAAGGAACTATGGCTACACCTTC. This sequence joins TRBV13 and TRBJ1-2, with 11 bases aligning to TRBD1. Germline CDR1 is PRHDT and CDR2 is FYEKMQ (reference sequence). The J segment lost 2 bases and the V segment lost 6 bases, leaving 14 bases of the junction unmatched. The CDR3 runs to 18 residues.

The CDR3 is CSARDGGTSYNEQFF. The CDR3 DNA reads as TGCAGTGCTAGAGACGGGGGAACCTCCTACAATGAGCAGTTCTTC. V is TRBV20-1 and J is TRBJ2-1; D is possibly TRBD2 (6 bases). Trimming took off 0 bases at V and 0 bases at J, with 9 bases between the two ends. This CDR3 region has 15 residues. CDR1 is DFQATT, CDR2 SNEGSKA, per germline (reference sequence).